A selection of T cell receptor beta chains follows, all from one sample in a study of beta chain features in type 1 diabetes. Method: immunoSEQ multiplex PCR; TCRdb's copy keeps in-frame clones and lacks some. The repertoire holds hundreds of thousands of clones, with 12% to 15% as singletons. The sequencing sample was made of central memory CD4+ T cells from blood. Receptor source: a man aged 25 to 40 in good health. The CDR3 runs from the conserved cysteine through the conserved F or W. D genes are given only for firm matches. The size field is filled for only some rows; it gives once, few, many or a size class.

V	J	size	D	CDR3	DNA
TRBV29-1	TRBJ1-2	NA	NA	CSVVPAPGYGYTF	TGCAGCGTTGTACCTGCGCCTGGGTATGGCTACACCTTC
TRBV7-9	TRBJ1-5	many	NA	CASSHLDGSNQPQHF	TGTGCCAGCAGCCACTTGGACGGTAGCAATCAGCCCCAGCATTTT
TRBV7-2	TRBJ2-6	NA	NA	CASSFGTHTNVLTF	TGTGCCAGCAGCTTTGGGACACACACTAACGTCCTGACTTTC
TRBV5-1	TRBJ1-2	NA	NA	CASSLDGQALYGYTF	TGCGCCAGCAGCTTGGACGGGCAAGCTCTATATGGCTACACCTTC
TRBV11-2	TRBJ2-2	NA	NA	CASSPGVDTGELFF	TGTGCCAGCAGCCCAGGGGTCGACACCGGGGAGCTGTTTTTT
TRBV18	TRBJ1-1	many	NA	CASSPPGTMNTEAFF	TGTGCCAGCTCACCTCCAGGGACCATGAACACTGAAGCTTTCTTT
TRBV7-9	TRBJ1-2	few	TRBD1	CASSIPGQPSYGYTF	TGTGCCAGCAGCATACCGGGACAGCCGTCCTATGGCTACACCTTC
TRBV4-1	TRBJ2-2	NA	NA	CASSQDPGDHGELFF	TGCGCCAGCAGCCAAGATCCAGGGGATCACGGGGAGCTGTTTTTT
TRBV6-5	TRBJ2-1	few	TRBD2	CASSPRERYNEQFF	TGTGCCAGCAGCCCGCGGGAGAGGTACAATGAGCAGTTCTTC
TRBV27	TRBJ1-5	NA	NA	CASSLGNQPQHF	TGTGCCAGCAGTTTGGGGAATCAGCCCCAGCATTTT
TRBV5-6	TRBJ1-1	NA	NA	CASSLAGFFGVEAFF	TGTGCCAGCAGCTTGGCAGGTTTTTTCGGGGTTGAAGCTTTCTTT
TRBV19	TRBJ1-1	few	NA	CASIAWVNTEAFF	TGTGCCAGTATAGCGTGGGTGAACACTGAAGCTTTCTTT
TRBV27	TRBJ2-3	few	TRBD2	CASRGAGGGPDTQYF	TGTGCCAGCAGAGGGGCTGGCGGGGGACCAGATACGCAGTATTTT
TRBV6-5	TRBJ2-3	NA	TRBD2	CAISDGRAEDTQYF	TGTGCCATCAGTGACGGGAGGGCCGAAGATACGCAGTATTTT
TRBV6-5	TRBJ1-2	NA	TRBD1	CASSTGTGIGYTF	TGTGCCAGCAGTACCGGGACAGGGATTGGCTACACCTTC
TRBV27	TRBJ1-2	NA	NA	CASYSPGTWGYGYTF	TGTGCCAGCTATAGCCCGGGGACGTGGGGCTATGGCTACACCTTC
TRBV13	TRBJ2-3	few	NA	CASSFRDSYSTDTQYF	TGTGCCAGCAGCTTCCGGGACTCCTATAGCACAGATACGCAGTATTTT
TRBV9	TRBJ1-1	few	NA	CASSLGGRVESTEAFF	TGTGCCAGCAGCCTCGGAGGTCGGGTAGAGAGTACTGAAGCTTTCTTT
TRBV5-8	TRBJ2-3	NA	NA	CASSRTIDTQYF	TGTGCCAGCAGCCGAACTATCGATACGCAGTATTTT
TRBV25-1	TRBJ2-5	few	TRBD1	CASSGGQVGETQYF	TGTGCCAGCAGTGGGGGACAGGTGGGGGAGACCCAGTACTTC
TRBV20-1	TRBJ2-5	few	NA	CSATWETQYF	TGCAGTGCCACGTGGGAGACCCAGTACTTC
TRBV30	TRBJ2-5	few	NA	CAWRGSPGETQYF	TGTGCCTGGAGGGGAAGCCCTGGAGAGACCCAGTACTTC
TRBV7-9	TRBJ1-1	many	TRBD1	CASSLGGSDTEAFF	TGTGCCAGCAGCCTAGGGGGCTCGGACACTGAAGCTTTCTTT
TRBV19	TRBJ2-2	NA	NA	CASSIGPGRNTGELFF	TGTGCCAGTAGTATAGGTCCCGGGAGGAACACCGGGGAGCTGTTTTTT
TRBV5-4	TRBJ2-1	NA	NA	CASSNVNFEQFF	TGTGCCAGCAGCAACGTAAATTTTGAGCAGTTCTTC
TRBV2	TRBJ2-3	many	NA	CASSRDSDTQYF	TGTGCCAGCAGTCGGGACTCAGATACGCAGTATTTT
TRBV6-6	TRBJ2-5	NA	TRBD1	CASSSQRAGGETQYF	TGTGCCAGCAGTTCTCAGAGGGCAGGGGGAGAGACCCAGTACTTC
TRBV7-2	TRBJ1-6	NA	TRBD1	CASSFTGGGSYNSPLHF	TGTGCCAGCAGCTTCACAGGGGGCGGCTCCTATAATTCACCCCTCCACTTT
TRBV28	TRBJ1-2	NA	NA	CASRGHRDGYTF	TGTGCCAGCAGGGGCCATCGGGATGGCTACACCTTC
TRBV5-1	TRBJ2-1	NA	NA	CASSLWTTSYNEQFF	TGCGCCAGCAGCTTGTGGACGACCTCCTACAATGAGCAGTTCTTC
TRBV6-1	TRBJ2-4	NA	NA	CASSGPRDIVAKNIQYF	TGTGCCAGCAGTGGCCCCCGGGACATCGTAGCCAAAAACATTCAGTACTTC
TRBV6-1	TRBJ2-1	many	NA	CASRPEGGEQFF	TGTGCCAGCAGGCCCGAAGGTGGTGAGCAGTTCTTC
TRBV6-5	TRBJ1-3	few	TRBD1	CASRTGGIAGNTIYF	TGTGCCAGCAGGACAGGGGGAATCGCTGGAAACACCATATATTTT
TRBV6-1	TRBJ1-1	NA	NA	CASSETGYSDGGTEAFF	TGTGCCAGCAGTGAAACGGGGTACTCCGACGGGGGCACTGAAGCTTTCTTT
TRBV6-1	TRBJ2-1	NA	TRBD1	CASSERTGGMVNEQFF	TGTGCCAGCAGTGAGAGAACAGGGGGCATGGTAAATGAGCAGTTCTTC
TRBV11-3	TRBJ2-1	NA	NA	CASSLGREGGEQFF	TGTGCCAGCAGCTTAGGCAGGGAGGGGGGTGAGCAGTTCTTC
TRBV30	TRBJ1-5	NA	TRBD1	CVWTGTGRNQPQHF	TGTGTCTGGACCGGGACAGGGAGGAATCAGCCCCAGCATTTT
TRBV7-2	TRBJ2-4	few	NA	CASSLFSGGSGSKNIQYF	TGTGCCAGCAGCTTATTCTCTGGGGGCTCAGGGTCGAAAAACATTCAGTACTTC
TRBV11-2	TRBJ1-1	few	TRBD1	CASSFRQGTNTEAFF	TGTGCCAGCAGCTTCAGACAGGGTACGAACACTGAAGCTTTCTTT
TRBV11-2	TRBJ2-3	NA	TRBD2	CASSLRAGSTDTQYF	TGTGCCAGCAGCTTAAGAGCGGGGAGCACAGATACGCAGTATTTT
TRBV2	TRBJ2-2	NA	TRBD2	CASRSTSGNTGELFF	TGTGCCAGCAGAAGCACTAGCGGGAACACCGGGGAGCTGTTTTTT
TRBV2	TRBJ1-6	few	TRBD1	CASSVLTGSHPLHF	TGTGCCAGCAGTGTCCTGACAGGGAGTCACCCCCTCCACTTT
TRBV4-3	TRBJ2-3	few	NA	CASSQGTGGSGTDTQYF	TGCGCCAGCAGCCAAGGGACTGGCGGATCCGGGACAGATACGCAGTATTTT
TRBV7-8	TRBJ2-7	NA	NA	CASSLVHEQYF	TGTGCCAGCAGCTTAGTCCACGAGCAGTACTTC
TRBV20-1	TRBJ2-1	few	NA	CSQTRANEQFF	TGCAGTCAGACACGGGCCAATGAGCAGTTCTTC